The T cell receptor beta chain described here comes from a study of technical replicates of blood from several donors. This CDR3 has 15 residues. V lost 4 bases and J lost 2; bases outside the gene matches: 5. Germline V CDR1 and CDR2: SGHDT, YYEEEE. Sequencing was performed with immunoSEQ multiplex PCR; in TCRdb, only in-frame clones are kept and a portion is missing. The table has 65,000 to 80,000 clones, 85% to 95% seen once. V usage is TRBV5-6 and J usage is TRBJ2-3; the match to TRBD1 covers 9 bases. This TCR was recovered from a human donor in good health. Sequencing was carried out using T cells isolated from PBMCs. The CDR3 DNA sequence: TGTGCCAGCAGCCCCGGGACAGGGTCCACAGATACGCAGTATTTT. As protein: CASSPGTGSTDTQYF.